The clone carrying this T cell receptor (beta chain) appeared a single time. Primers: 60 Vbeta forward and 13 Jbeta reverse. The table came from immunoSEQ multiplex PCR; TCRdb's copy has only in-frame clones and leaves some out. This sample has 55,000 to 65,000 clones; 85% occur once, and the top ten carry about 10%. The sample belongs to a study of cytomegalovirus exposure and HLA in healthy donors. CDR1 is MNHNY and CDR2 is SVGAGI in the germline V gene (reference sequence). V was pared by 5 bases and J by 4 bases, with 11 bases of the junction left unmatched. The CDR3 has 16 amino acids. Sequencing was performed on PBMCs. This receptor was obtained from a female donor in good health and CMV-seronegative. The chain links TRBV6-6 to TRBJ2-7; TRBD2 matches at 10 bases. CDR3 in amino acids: CASSHRTSGGGYEQYF. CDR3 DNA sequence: TGTGCCAGCAGTCATCGGACTAGCGGAGGTGGGTACGAGCAGTACTTC.